Listed here are 21 T cell receptor beta chains from one sample, sequenced in a study of shared clonotypes between healthy human individuals. Only in-frame clones appear in the TCRdb table, and some are missing; sequencing was by immunoSEQ multiplex PCR. Altogether about 520,000 clones are present, 81% being singletons, with the ten largest covering about 13%. Sequenced sample: PBMCs. Every receptor here comes from a middle-aged woman in good health. Some clones in this sample may be carry-over from other donors' samples.

This rearrangement joins TRBV6-5 to TRBJ2-7, with D tentatively TRBD1 or TRBD2 (5 bases each). CDR1 is MNHEY, CDR2 SVGAGI, per germline. There are 15 residues in the CDR3. V shed 6 bases and J shed 1 base, with 16 bases lying between them. The CDR3, as DNA: TGTGCCAGCAGCCCTAGGGACGTTGCATCCTACGAGCAGTACTTC. This encodes CASSPRDVASYEQYF.

J is TRBJ2-7 and V is TRBV29-1; 11 bases agree with TRBD1. CDR1 and CDR2 from the germline V gene are SQVTM and ANQGSEA. The CDR3 consists of 15 residues. Unmatched junction bases numbered 9, after V lost 4 bases and J lost 4 bases. The CDR3 DNA reads TGCAGCGTTGCGCGTGGAGGGACAGGGGGTTACGAGCAGTACTTC. As protein: CSVARGGTGGYEQYF.

V gene TRBV4-3 combines with J gene TRBJ1-2, with 11 bases that match TRBD1. The CDR3 covers 15 residues. V was pared by 4 bases and J by 4 bases, with 5 bases of the junction left unmatched. The germline V gene encodes CDR1 LGHNA and CDR2 YSLEER. The CDR3 is CASSPRTGGLYGYTF. The CDR3 nucleotides are TGCGCCAGCAGCCCTCGGACAGGGGGCCTCTATGGCTACACCTTC.

V is TRBV5-5 and J is TRBJ2-7; D uncertain. The CDR3 length is 14 residues. CDR1 is SGHKS and CDR2 is YYEKEE in the germline V gene (reference sequence). The V end lost 0 bases, the J end lost 1 base, and 8 bases lay between the germline ends. CDR3 nucleotide sequence: TGTGCCAGCAGCTTGGGTTGGGGTTCCTACGAGCAGTACTTC. Its protein is CASSLGWGSYEQYF. Based on the CDR3 plus reference TRBV5-5 and TRBJ2-7, the full variable domain is DAGVTQSPTHLIKTRGQQVTLRCSPISGHKSVSWYQQVLGQGPQFIFQYYEKEERGRGNFPDRFSARQFPNYSSELNVNALLLGDSALYLCASSLGWGSYEQYFGPGTRLTVT.

About this clone itself: Given a far larger clone just one base away, this is likely a sequencing read error. V usage is TRBV6-1 and J usage is TRBJ2-7; D is perhaps TRBD1 or TRBD2 (6 bases each). The CDR3 sequence is 15 residues long. Trimming shortened V by 8 bases and J by 2 bases, and 19 bases separated the two germline ends. The V gene's germline CDR1 is MNHNS and CDR2 SASEGT. CDR3 sequence (DNA): TGTGCCAGCTTGATGGGGGCCGGGAGCCCCTACGAGCAGTACTTC. It specifies CASLMGAGSPYEQYF.

This chain links TRBV6-1 with TRBJ2-7; no clear D gene. From germline, CDR1 is MNHNS and CDR2 SASEGT. This CDR3 is 14 amino acids long. The V end lost 8 bases, the J end lost 1 base, and 15 bases lay between the germline ends. CDR3 loop: CASHLRYTSYEQYF. The CDR3 region has the DNA TGTGCCAGCCACCTCCGGTACACTTCCTACGAGCAGTACTTC.

The rearrangement uses TRBV7-2 and TRBJ2-5, with 7 bases fitting TRBD1. The J call is uncertain, as TRBJ2-7 better fits the DNA end. CDR1 is SGHTA and CDR2 is FQGNSA in the germline V gene. This CDR3 contains 14 residues. CDR3 in DNA: TGTGCCAGCAGCTTAGACAGGGGAGCCGGCGAGCAGTACTTC. Amino acids: CASSLDRGAGEQYF.

This rearrangement joins TRBV7-2 to TRBJ2-7, with D possibly matching TRBD2 (6 bases). The length of the CDR3 is 15 residues. V was cut by 3 bases and J by 0 bases, with 12 bases left in between. Germline assignment: CDR1 SGHTA and CDR2 FQGNSA. As DNA, the CDR3 is TGTGCCAGCAGCTTGCAGCGGGTCATCTCCTACGAGCAGTACTTC. This translates into CASSLQRVISYEQYF.

The chain is built from TRBV11-3 and TRBJ2-2, with TRBD2 matching 9 bases. Germline assignment: CDR1 SGHNT and CDR2 YENEEA. CDR3 length: 15 amino acids. With V trimmed by 5 bases and J by 5 bases, 6 bases remained unmatched. This chain's CDR3 is CASSPSGRYTGELFF. CDR3 DNA: TGTGCCAGCAGCCCCAGCGGGAGGTATACCGGGGAGCTGTTTTTT. The whole variable domain, remainder taken from reference TRBV11-3 and TRBJ2-2, is EAGVVQSPRYKIIEKKQPVAFWCNPISGHNTLYWYLQNLGQGPELLIRYENEEAVDDSQLPKDRFSAERLKGVDSTLKIQPAELGDSAVYLCASSPSGRYTGELFFGEGSRLTVL.

This sequence joins TRBV6-5 and TRBJ2-3; TRBD2 might be the D (6 bases). The CDR3 extends over 14 amino acids. Germline-derived CDR1 and CDR2 are MNHEY and SVGAGI. Trimming left V 5 bases short and J 2 bases short, with 11 bases between. CDR3 in DNA: TGTGCCAGCAGTGGAGGCGGGATCACAGATACGCAGTATTTT. Its translation: CASSGGGITDTQYF.

The chain has TRBV5-1 and TRBJ2-5, with 8 bases aligning to TRBD2. The CDR3 spans 16 residues. J was trimmed by 4 bases and V by 4 bases; bases with no gene match: 12. Germline V gives CDR1 SGHRS, CDR2 YFSETQ. The CDR3 here is CASSPLLAEWGETQYF. CDR3 bases: TGCGCCAGCAGCCCGCTACTAGCGGAGTGGGGAGAGACCCAGTACTTC.

Worth noting for this clone: A far larger clone lies a single base away; this is likely a read error. Other DNA sequences in this sample translate to the same CDR3. This rearrangement joins TRBV7-8 to TRBJ1-1, with 7 bases fitting TRBD1. V was clipped by 5 bases and J by 7 bases; unmatched bases: 7. The length of the CDR3 is 13 residues. Germline CDR1 SGHVS, CDR2 FQNEAQ. For the CDR3, the DNA is TGTGCCAGCAGCCGTCAGGACAGGTATGAAGCTTTCTTT. Translation gives CASSRQDRYEAFF.

This clone was observed at least ten times. The rearrangement joins TRBV14 to TRBJ2-3; 8 bases agree with TRBD2. This CDR3 region has 13 residues. Germline V gene data show CDR1 as SGHDN and CDR2 as FVKESK. Trimming cost V 8 bases and J 3 bases; bases outside gene matches: 4. The CDR3 sequence is CASQRERTDTQYF. Written as DNA, the CDR3 is TGTGCCAGCCAGCGGGAGAGGACAGATACGCAGTATTTT.

The CDR3 sequence is CASNLYAKNTEAFF. In nucleotides, the CDR3 is TGTGCCAGCAACCTATACGCGAAAAACACTGAAGCTTTCTTT. This chain joins TRBV28 and TRBJ1-1; D unresolved. The length of the CDR3 is 14 residues. Trimming took 7 bases from V and 2 from J, leaving 14 bases between them. Germline values: CDR1 MDHEN, CDR2 SYDVKM.

The genes are TRBV19 and TRBJ2-5; 9 bases are shared with TRBD2. Per germline, CDR1 LNHDA and CDR2 SQIVND (reference sequence). The CDR3 length is 15 residues. V was clipped by 3 bases and J by 5 bases; unmatched bases: 7. The CDR3 DNA reads as TGTGCCAGTAGTATCTTGCTAGCGGGACTGGAGACCCAGTACTTC. Translated: CASSILLAGLETQYF.

This clone was counted a single time. With a far larger clone one base away, a read error is the likely cause. This chain connects TRBV30 to TRBJ2-6, with a weak D call TRBD1 (5 bases). The CDR3 has 13 amino acids. Germline V CDR1 and CDR2: GTSNPN, SVGIG (reference sequence). CDR3 protein: CAWSVGGANALTF. In DNA, the CDR3 is TGTGCCTGGAGTGTGGGTGGGGCCAACGCCCTGACTTTC.

This chain links TRBV15 with TRBJ2-7; 8 bases are a match to TRBD2. CDR1 and CDR2 from the germline V gene are LNHNV and YYDKDF (reference sequence). The CDR3 extends over 18 amino acids. Losses at the gene ends were 0 bases for V and 4 bases for J; bases not matched to a gene: 14. CDR3 loop: CATSRDAPGGSGKYEQYF. CDR3 sequence (DNA): TGTGCCACCAGCAGAGATGCCCCGGGCGGTAGCGGGAAATACGAGCAGTACTTC.

A word on this clone: The same CDR3 arises from other DNA sequences in this sample as well. This chain joins TRBV29-1 and TRBJ2-5, with TRBD1 matching 9 bases. This CDR3 has 12 amino acids. CDR1 SQVTM and CDR2 ANQGSEA come from the germline V gene. The J segment lost 3 bases and the V segment lost 6 bases, leaving 2 bases of the junction unmatched. CDR3 sequence: CSVRTGEETQYF. The DNA for the CDR3 is TGCAGCGTACGGACAGGGGAAGAGACCCAGTACTTC.

This clone was counted many times. Other nucleotide sequences from this sample produce the same CDR3. The V gene is TRBV28, the J gene TRBJ1-5; TRBD1 matches at 7 bases. Losses at the gene ends were 3 bases for V and 1 base for J; bases not matched to a gene: 6. The CDR3 runs 16 residues. Germline assignment: CDR1 MDHEN and CDR2 SYDVKM. The CDR3 spells CASSFIGGKSNQPQHF. In DNA form, the CDR3 reads TGTGCCAGCAGTTTTATAGGGGGCAAGAGCAATCAGCCCCAGCATTTT.

This clone was picked up one time. A far larger clone is off by one base, so a read error is likely. This sample includes further DNA sequences coding for the same CDR3. The CDR3 coding sequence is TGTGCCAGCAGCCCTGTGGGCAGGGTACAAGAGACCCAGTACTTC. This translates into CASSPVGRVQETQYF. J is TRBJ2-5 and V is TRBV5-6, with D perhaps matching TRBD1 (5 bases). The CDR3 is 15 residues long. Trimming took off 4 bases at V and 2 bases at J, with 15 bases between the two ends. CDR1 and CDR2 from the germline V gene are SGHDT and YYEEEE.

V is TRBV2 and J is TRBJ1-1, with TRBD1 identical over 8 bases. This CDR3 is built from 15 residues. V gave up 6 bases and J gave up 2 bases; unmatched junction bases: 8. Per germline, CDR1 SNHLY and CDR2 FYNNEI. The CDR3 DNA is TGTGCCAGCAGAACGATGACAGGGGTTAACACTGAAGCTTTCTTT. Protein: CASRTMTGVNTEAFF.